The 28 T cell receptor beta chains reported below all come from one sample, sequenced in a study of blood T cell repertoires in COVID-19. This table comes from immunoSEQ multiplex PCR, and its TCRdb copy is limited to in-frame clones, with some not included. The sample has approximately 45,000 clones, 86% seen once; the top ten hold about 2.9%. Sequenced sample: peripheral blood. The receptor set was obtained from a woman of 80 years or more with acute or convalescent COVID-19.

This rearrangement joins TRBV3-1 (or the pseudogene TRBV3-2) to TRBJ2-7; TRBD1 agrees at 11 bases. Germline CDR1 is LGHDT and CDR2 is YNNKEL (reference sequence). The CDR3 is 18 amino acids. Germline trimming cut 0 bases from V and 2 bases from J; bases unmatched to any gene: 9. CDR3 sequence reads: CASSQEDRGPGWTYEQYF. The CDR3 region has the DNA TGTGCCAGCAGCCAAGAGGACAGGGGGCCGGGGTGGACCTACGAGCAGTACTTC.

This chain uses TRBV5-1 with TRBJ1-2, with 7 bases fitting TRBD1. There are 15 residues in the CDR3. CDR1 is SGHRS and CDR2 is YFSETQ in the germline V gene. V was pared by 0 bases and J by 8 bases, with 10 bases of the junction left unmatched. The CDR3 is CASSLALDREGGYTF. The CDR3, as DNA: TGCGCCAGCAGCTTGGCCCTCGACAGGGAAGGCGGCTACACCTTC.

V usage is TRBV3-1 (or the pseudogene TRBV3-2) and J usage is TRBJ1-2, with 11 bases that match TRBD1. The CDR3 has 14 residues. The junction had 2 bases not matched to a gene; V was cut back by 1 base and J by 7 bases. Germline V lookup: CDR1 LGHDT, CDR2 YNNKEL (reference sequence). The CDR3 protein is CASSQGTGGRGYTF. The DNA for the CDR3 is TGTGCCAGCAGCCAAGGGACAGGGGGCCGTGGCTACACCTTC.

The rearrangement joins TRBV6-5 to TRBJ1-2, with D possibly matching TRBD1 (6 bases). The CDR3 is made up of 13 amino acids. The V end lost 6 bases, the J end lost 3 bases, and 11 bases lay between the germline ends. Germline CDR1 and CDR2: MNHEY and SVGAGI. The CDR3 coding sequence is TGTGCCAGCAGCCGAGGGGGGGACTATGGCTACACCTTC. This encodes CASSRGGDYGYTF.

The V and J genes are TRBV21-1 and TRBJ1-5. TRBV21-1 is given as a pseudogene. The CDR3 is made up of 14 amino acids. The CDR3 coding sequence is TGTGCCAGCAAAATACGGCGGTACAATCAGCCCCAGCATTTT. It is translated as CASKIRRYNQPQHF.

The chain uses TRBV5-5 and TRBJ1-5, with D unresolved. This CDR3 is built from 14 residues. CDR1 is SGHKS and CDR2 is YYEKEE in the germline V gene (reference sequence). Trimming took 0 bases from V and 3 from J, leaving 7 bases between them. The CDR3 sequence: CASSLAGLNQPQHF. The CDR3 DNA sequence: TGTGCCAGCAGCTTGGCCGGACTCAATCAGCCCCAGCATTTT.

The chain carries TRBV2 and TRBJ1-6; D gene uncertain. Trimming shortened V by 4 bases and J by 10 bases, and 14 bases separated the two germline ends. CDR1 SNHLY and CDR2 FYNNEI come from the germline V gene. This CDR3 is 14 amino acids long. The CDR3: CASSVSLSNSPLHF. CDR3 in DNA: TGTGCCAGCAGTGTGAGTTTATCGAACTCACCCCTCCACTTT.

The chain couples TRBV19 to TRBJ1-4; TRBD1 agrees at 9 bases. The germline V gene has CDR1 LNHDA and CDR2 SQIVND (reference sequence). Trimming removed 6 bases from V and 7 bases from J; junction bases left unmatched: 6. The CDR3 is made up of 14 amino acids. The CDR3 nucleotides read TGTGCCAGTAGCACCGGGACAGGGTTTGAAAAACTGTTTTTT. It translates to CASSTGTGFEKLFF.

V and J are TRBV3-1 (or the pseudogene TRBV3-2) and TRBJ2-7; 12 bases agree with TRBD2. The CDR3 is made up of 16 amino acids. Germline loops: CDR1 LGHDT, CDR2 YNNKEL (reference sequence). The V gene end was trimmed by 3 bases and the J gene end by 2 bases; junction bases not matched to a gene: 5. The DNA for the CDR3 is TGTGCCAGCAGCCATTGGACTAGCGGGGTGCCCTACGAGCAGTACTTC. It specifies CASSHWTSGVPYEQYF.

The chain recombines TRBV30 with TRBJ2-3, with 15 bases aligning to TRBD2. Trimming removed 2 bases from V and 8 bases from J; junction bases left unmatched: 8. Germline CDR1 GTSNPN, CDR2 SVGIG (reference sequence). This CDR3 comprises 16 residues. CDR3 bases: TGTGCCTGGAGTTGGACTAGCGGGGGGGGTCACGGTACGCAGTATTTT. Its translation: CAWSWTSGGGHGTQYF.

The CDR3 loop is CASSHPTGAHREKLFF. CDR3 bases: TGTGCCAGCAGCCACCCGACAGGGGCACATAGGGAAAAACTGTTTTTT. The chain carries TRBV3-1 (or the pseudogene TRBV3-2) and TRBJ1-4; 8 nucleotides align to TRBD1. The CDR3 extends over 16 amino acids. V lost 3 bases to trimming and J lost 8 bases; unmatched junction nucleotides: 11. CDR1 is LGHDT, CDR2 YNNKEL, per germline (reference sequence).

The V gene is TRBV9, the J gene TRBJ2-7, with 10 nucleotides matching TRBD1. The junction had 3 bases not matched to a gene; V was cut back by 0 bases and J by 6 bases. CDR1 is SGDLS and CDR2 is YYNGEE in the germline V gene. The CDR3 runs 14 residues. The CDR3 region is CASSVGDRGVEQYF. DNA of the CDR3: TGTGCCAGCAGCGTAGGGGACAGGGGCGTCGAGCAGTACTTC. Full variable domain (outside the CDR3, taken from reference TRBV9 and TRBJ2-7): DSGVTQTPKHLITATGQRVTLRCSPRSGDLSVYWYQQSLDQGLQFLIQYYNGEERAKGNILERFSAQQFPDLHSELNLSSLELGDSALYFCASSVGDRGVEQYFGPGTRLTVT.

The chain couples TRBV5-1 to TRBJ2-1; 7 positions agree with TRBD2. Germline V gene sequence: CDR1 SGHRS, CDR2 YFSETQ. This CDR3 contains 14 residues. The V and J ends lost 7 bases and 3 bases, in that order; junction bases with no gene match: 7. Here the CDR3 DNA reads TGCGCCAGCCGCACCGGGACTATCTACAATGAGCAGTTCTTC. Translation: CASRTGTIYNEQFF. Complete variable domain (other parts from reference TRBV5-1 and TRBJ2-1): KAGVTQTPRYLIKTRGQQVTLSCSPISGHRSVSWYQQTPGQGLQFLFEYFSETQRNKGNFPGRFSGRQFSNSRSEMNVSTLELGDSALYLCASRTGTIYNEQFFGPGTRLTVL.

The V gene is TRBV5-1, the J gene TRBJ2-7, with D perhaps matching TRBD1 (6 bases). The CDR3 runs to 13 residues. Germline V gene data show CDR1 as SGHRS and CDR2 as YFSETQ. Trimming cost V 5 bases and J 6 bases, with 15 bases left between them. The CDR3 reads CASSIRGEGEQYF. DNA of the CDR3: TGCGCCAGCAGTATCAGGGGTGAAGGCGAGCAGTACTTC.

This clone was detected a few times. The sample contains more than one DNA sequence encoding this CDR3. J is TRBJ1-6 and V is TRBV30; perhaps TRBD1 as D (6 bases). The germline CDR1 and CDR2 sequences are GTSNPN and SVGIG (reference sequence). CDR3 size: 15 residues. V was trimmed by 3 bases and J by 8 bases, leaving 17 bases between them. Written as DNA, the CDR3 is TGTGCCTGGAGCGGAAATAGGGGGTATGATTCACCCCTCCACTTT. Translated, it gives CAWSGNRGYDSPLHF.

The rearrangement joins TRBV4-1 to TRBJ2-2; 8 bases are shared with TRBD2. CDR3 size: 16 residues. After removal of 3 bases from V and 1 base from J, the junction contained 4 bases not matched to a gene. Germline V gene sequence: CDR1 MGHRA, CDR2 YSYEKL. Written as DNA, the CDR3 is TGCGCCAGCAGCCACGGACGGGGGGGGAACACCGGGGAGCTGTTTTTT. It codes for CASSHGRGGNTGELFF.

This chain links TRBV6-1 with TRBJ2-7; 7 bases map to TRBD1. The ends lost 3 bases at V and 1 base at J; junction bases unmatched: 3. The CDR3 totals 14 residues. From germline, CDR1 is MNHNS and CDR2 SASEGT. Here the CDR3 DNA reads TGTGCCAGCAGTGATCAGGACAGGTCCTACGAGCAGTACTTC. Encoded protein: CASSDQDRSYEQYF.

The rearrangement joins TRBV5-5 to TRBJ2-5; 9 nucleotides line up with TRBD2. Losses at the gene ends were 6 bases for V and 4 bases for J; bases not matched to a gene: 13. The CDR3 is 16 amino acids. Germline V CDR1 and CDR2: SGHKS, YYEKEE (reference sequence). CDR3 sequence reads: CASTQIPAGGGETQYF. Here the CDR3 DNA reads TGTGCCAGCACCCAAATCCCAGCGGGGGGAGGAGAGACCCAGTACTTC.

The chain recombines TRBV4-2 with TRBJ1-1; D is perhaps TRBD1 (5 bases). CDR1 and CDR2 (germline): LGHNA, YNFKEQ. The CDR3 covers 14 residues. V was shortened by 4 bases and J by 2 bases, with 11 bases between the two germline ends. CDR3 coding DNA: TGTGCCAGCAGCCCCCGGGGGATTAACACTGAAGCTTTCTTT. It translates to CASSPRGINTEAFF.

The CDR3 DNA follows: TGTGCCAGCAGTTGGGGAGGTAGCTATGGCTACACCTTC. This codes for CASSWGGSYGYTF. The gene calls are TRBV12-3 or TRBV12-4 and TRBJ1-2; the D is unclear. The CDR3 covers 13 residues. Trimming removed 4 bases from V and 4 bases from J, with 10 bases in between.

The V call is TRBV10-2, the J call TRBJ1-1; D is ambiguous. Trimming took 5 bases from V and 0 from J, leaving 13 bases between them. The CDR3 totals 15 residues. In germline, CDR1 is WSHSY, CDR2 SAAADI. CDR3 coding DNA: TGCGCCAGCAGTACGAGTGAACTTTTGAACACTGAAGCTTTCTTT. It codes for CASSTSELLNTEAFF.

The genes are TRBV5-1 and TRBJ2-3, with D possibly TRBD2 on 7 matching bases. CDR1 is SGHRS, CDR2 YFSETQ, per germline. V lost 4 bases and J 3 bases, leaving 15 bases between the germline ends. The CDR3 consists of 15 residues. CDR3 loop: CASSPTGGRTDTQYF. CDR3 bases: TGCGCCAGCAGCCCCACGGGGGGCCGGACAGATACGCAGTATTTT. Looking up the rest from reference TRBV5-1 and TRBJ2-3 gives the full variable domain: KAGVTQTPRYLIKTRGQQVTLSCSPISGHRSVSWYQQTPGQGLQFLFEYFSETQRNKGNFPGRFSGRQFSNSRSEMNVSTLELGDSALYLCASSPTGGRTDTQYFGPGTRLTVL.

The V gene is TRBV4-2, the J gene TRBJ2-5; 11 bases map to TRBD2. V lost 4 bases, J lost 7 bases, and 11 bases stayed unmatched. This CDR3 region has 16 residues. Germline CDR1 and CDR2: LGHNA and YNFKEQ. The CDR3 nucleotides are TGTGCCAGCAGCCCGCTAGCGGGGGGTGCCGGGGGGACCCAGTACTTC. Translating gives CASSPLAGGAGGTQYF.

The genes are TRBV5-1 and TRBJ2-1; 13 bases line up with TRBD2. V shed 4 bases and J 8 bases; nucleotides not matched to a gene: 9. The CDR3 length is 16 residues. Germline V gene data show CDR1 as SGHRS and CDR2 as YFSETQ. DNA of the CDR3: TGCGCCAGCAGCCTCCCAACTAGCGGGGGGGCTGATGAGCAGTTCTTC. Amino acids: CASSLPTSGGADEQFF.

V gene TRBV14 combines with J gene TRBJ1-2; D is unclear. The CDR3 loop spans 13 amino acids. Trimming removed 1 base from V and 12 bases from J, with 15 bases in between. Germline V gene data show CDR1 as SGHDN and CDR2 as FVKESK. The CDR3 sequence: CASSQGIRERHTF. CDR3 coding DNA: TGTGCCAGCAGCCAAGGGATTAGGGAGCGGCACACCTTC.

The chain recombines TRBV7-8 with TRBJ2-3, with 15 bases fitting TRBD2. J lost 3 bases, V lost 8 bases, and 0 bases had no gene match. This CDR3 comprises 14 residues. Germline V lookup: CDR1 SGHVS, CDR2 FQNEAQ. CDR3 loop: CASGLAGGTDTQYF. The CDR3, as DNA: TGTGCCAGCGGACTAGCGGGGGGGACAGATACGCAGTATTTT.

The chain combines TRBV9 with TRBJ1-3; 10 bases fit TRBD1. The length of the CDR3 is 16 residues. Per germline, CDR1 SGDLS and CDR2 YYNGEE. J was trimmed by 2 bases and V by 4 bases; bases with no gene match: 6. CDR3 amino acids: CASSQRTGGTGNTIYF. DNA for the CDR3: TGTGCCAGCAGCCAAAGGACAGGGGGGACTGGAAACACCATATATTTT.

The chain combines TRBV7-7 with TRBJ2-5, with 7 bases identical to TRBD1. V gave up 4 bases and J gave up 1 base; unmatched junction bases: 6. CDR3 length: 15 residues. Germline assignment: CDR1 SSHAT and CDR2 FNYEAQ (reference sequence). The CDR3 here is CASSSLQGSQETQYF. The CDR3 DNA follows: TGTGCCAGCAGCTCCTTACAGGGGTCCCAAGAGACCCAGTACTTC. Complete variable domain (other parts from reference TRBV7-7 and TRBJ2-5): GAGVSQSPRYKVTKRGQDVTLRCDPISSHATLYWYQQALGQGPEFLTYFNYEAQPDKSGLPSDRFSAERPEGSISTLTIQRTEQRDSAMYRCASSSLQGSQETQYFGPGTRLLVL.